The clone carrying this T cell receptor (beta chain) was observed a few times. Its target is unknown. This entry belongs to a study of vaccination and CD4 T cells after COVID-19. As for the study in general: Post-vaccine sampling followed dose two by a median roughly 74 days (range 14 to 241).

Described treatment: approximately nine-day PBMC culture with coronavirus spike peptide pools or control peptides (ViraFEST assay). During the years 2011-2018, before the COVID-19 pandemic, the unexposed donor's CD4+ T cells were collected. Negative selection recovered the CD4+ T cells once they had spent 10 days in culture. The assay that was used to sequence DNA from cultured CD4+ T cells was the Oncomine TCR Beta short-read assay. The source of extracted genomic DNA was cultured CD4+ T cells. TCRdb independently ran MiXCR on the PCR reads; one entry per CDR3 protein. This table holds several thousand distinct CDR3 sequences, 36% found once. Germline loops: CDR1 MNHNS, CDR2 SASEGT. There are 12 residues in the CDR3. V lost 3 bases, J lost 4 bases, and 5 bases lay in between.

The sequence came from a human donor in good health. The sample consisted of CD4+ T cells from blood, cultured in vitro. This rearrangement joins TRBV6-1 to TRBJ2-3; D not resolved. The CDR3 nucleotides read TGTGCCAGCAGTGACCCCCCAGATACGCAGTATTTT. As protein: CASSDPPDTQYF.